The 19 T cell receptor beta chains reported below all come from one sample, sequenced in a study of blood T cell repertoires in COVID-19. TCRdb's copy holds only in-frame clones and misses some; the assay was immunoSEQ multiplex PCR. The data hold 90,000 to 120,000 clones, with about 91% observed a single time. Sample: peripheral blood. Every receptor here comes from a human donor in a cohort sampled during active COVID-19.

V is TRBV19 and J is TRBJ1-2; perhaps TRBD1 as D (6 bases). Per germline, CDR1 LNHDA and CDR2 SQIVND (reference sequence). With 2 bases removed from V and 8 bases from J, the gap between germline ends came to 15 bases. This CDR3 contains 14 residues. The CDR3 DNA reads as TGTGCCAGTAGTATAACCACAGGGTATCAAGGCTACACCTTC. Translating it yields CASSITTGYQGYTF.

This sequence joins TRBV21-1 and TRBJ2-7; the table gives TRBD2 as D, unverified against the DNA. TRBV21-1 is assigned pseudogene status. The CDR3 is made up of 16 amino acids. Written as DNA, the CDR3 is TGTGCCAGCAGCAAAGCGCGTCTAGCGGGAGGGAGCCAGCAGTACTTC. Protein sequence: CASSKARLAGGSQQYF.

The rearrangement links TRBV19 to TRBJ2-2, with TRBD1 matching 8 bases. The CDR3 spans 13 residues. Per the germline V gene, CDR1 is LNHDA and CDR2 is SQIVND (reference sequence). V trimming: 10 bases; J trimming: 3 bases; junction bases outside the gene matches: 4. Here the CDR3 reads CATHRGDTGELFF. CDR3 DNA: TGTGCCACACACAGGGGGGACACCGGGGAGCTGTTTTTT.

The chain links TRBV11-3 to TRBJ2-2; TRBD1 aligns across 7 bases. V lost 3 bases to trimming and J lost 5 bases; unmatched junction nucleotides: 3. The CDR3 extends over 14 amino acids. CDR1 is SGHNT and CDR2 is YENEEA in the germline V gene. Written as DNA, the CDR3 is TGTGCCAGCAGCTTCAAGGGGGCTACCGGGGAGCTGTTTTTT. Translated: CASSFKGATGELFF.

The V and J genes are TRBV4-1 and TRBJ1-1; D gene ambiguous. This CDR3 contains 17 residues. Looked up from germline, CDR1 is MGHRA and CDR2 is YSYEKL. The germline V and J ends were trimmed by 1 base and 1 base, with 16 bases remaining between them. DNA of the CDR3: TGCGCCAGCAGCCAAGTCCCCGGTTCGGGTGCGAACACTGAAGCTTTCTTT. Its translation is CASSQVPGSGANTEAFF.

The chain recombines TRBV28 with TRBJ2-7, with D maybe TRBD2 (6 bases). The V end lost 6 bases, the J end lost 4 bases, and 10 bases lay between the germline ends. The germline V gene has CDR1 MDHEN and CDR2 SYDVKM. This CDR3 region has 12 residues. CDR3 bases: TGTGCCAGCAGGGACTACGGGTACGAGCAGTACTTC. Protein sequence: CASRDYGYEQYF.

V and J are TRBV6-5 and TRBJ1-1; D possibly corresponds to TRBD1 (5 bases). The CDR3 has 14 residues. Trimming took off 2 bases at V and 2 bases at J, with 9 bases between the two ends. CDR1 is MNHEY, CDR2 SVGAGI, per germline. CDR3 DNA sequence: TGTGCCAGCAGTTACGCGACAGTTAACACTGAAGCTTTCTTT. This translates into CASSYATVNTEAFF.

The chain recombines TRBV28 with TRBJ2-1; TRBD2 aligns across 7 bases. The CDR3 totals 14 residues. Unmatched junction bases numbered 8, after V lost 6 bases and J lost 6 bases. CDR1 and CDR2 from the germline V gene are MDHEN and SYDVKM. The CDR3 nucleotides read TGTGCCAGCAGCTACATCGGGAGGCCCAATGAGCAGTTCTTC. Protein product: CASSYIGRPNEQFF.

CDR3: CSVGTGGKGVSSYEQYF. CDR3 coding DNA: TGCAGCGTGGGGACAGGGGGTAAGGGAGTTAGCTCCTACGAGCAGTACTTC. The chain employs TRBV29-1 and TRBJ2-7, with 11 bases matching TRBD1. J gave up 0 bases and V 6 bases, and 13 bases lay outside the gene matches. In germline, CDR1 is SQVTM, CDR2 ANQGSEA. The CDR3 consists of 17 residues.

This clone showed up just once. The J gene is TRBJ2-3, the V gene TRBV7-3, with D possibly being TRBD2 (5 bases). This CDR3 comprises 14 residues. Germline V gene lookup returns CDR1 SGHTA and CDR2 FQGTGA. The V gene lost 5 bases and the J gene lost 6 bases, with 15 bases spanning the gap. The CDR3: CASSLNRGYDTQYF. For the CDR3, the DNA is TGTGCCAGCAGCCTAAACCGGGGTTACGATACGCAGTATTTT.

The CDR3 is CASSRDRDSPLHF. The DNA for the CDR3 is TGTGCCAGCAGTCGGGACAGGGATTCACCCCTCCACTTT. The chain is built from TRBV27 and TRBJ1-6, with 9 positions matching TRBD1. Per germline, CDR1 MNHEY and CDR2 SMNVEV (reference sequence). The CDR3 is 13 amino acids. V lost 5 bases and J lost 8; bases outside the gene matches: 1.

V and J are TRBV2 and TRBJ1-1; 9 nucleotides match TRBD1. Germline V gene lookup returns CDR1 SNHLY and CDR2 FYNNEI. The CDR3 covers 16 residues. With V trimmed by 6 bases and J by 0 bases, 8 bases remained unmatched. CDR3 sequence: CASRAGTGFMNTEAFF. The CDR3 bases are TGTGCCAGCAGGGCCGGGACAGGGTTTATGAACACTGAAGCTTTCTTT. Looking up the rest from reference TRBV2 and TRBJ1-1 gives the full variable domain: EPEVTQTPSHQVTQMGQEVILRCVPISNHLYFYWYRQILGQKVEFLVSFYNNEISEKSEIFDDQFSVERPDGSNFTLKIRSTKLEDSAMYFCASRAGTGFMNTEAFFGQGTRLTVV.

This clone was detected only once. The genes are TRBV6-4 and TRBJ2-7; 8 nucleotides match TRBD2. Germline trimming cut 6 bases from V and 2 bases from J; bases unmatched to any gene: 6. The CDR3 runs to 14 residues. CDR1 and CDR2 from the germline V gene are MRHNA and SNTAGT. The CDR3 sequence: CASSPSSGAYEQYF. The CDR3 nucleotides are TGTGCCAGCAGCCCGAGTAGCGGGGCCTACGAGCAGTACTTC.

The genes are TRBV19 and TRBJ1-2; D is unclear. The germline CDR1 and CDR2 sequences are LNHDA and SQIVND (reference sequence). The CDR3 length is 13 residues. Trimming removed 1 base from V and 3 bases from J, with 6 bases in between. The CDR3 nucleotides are TGTGCCAGTAGTATAGGGGAGGACTATGGCTACACCTTC. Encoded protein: CASSIGEDYGYTF.

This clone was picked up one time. DNA for the CDR3: TGTGCCAGCAGTTCCATGACAGGGGTGTTCTACGAGCAGTACTTC. Translated, it gives CASSSMTGVFYEQYF. The rearrangement joins TRBV6-2 or TRBV6-3 to TRBJ2-7; 8 bases agree with TRBD1. V was pared by 4 bases and J by 3 bases, with 8 bases of the junction left unmatched. CDR3 size: 15 residues. Per the germline V gene, CDR1 is MNHEY and CDR2 is SVGEGT.

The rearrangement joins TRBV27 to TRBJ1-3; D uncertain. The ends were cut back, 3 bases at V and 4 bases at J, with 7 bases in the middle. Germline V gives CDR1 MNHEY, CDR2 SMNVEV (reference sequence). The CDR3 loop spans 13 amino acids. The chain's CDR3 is CASSFSSGNTIYF. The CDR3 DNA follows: TGTGCCAGCAGTTTTAGCTCCGGAAACACCATATATTTT.

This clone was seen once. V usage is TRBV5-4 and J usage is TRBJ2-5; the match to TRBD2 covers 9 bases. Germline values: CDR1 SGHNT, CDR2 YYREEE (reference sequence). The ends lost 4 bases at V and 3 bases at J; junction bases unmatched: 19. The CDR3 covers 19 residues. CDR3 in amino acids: CASSPRGSGGNLGEETQYF. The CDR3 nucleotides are TGTGCCAGCAGCCCTAGGGGGAGCGGGGGGAATCTGGGAGAAGAGACCCAGTACTTC.

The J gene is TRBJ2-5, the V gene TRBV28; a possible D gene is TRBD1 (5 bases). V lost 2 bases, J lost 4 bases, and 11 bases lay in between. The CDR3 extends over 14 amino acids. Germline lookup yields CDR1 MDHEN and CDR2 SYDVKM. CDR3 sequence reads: CASSLKWGRETQYF. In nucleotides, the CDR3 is TGTGCCAGCAGTTTAAAGTGGGGCCGAGAGACCCAGTACTTC.

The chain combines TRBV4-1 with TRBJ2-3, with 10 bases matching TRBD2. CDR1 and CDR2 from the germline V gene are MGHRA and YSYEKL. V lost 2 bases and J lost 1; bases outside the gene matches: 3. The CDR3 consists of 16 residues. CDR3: CASSQITSGGTDTQYF. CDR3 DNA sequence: TGCGCCAGCAGCCAAATTACTAGCGGGGGCACAGATACGCAGTATTTT.